The next 16 T cell receptor beta chains were all read from a single sample in a study of blood T cell repertoires in COVID-19. The assay was immunoSEQ multiplex PCR, and TCRdb's table has in-frame clones only and misses some. The sample contains about 170,000 clones, approximately 88% of which appear only once. Material for sequencing was peripheral blood. The receptors derive from a woman aged 45 to 65 with acute or convalescent COVID-19.

This chain links TRBV7-9 with TRBJ2-1; D is undetermined. The V gene lost 5 bases and the J gene lost 4 bases, with 9 bases spanning the gap. Germline CDR1 is SEHNR and CDR2 is FQNEAQ (reference sequence). The CDR3 covers 13 residues. CDR3 coding DNA: TGTGCCAGCAGCCCCGGGTGGTACAATGAGCAGTTCTTC. Translating it yields CASSPGWYNEQFF.

This chain joins TRBV5-5 and TRBJ2-2; D call uncertain. Germline V gives CDR1 SGHKS, CDR2 YYEKEE (reference sequence). Trimming removed 5 bases from V and 0 bases from J, with 8 bases in between. This CDR3 region has 14 residues. CDR3 sequence (DNA): TGTGCCAGCAGGCCCGCGTCGAACACCGGGGAGCTGTTTTTT. This translates into CASRPASNTGELFF. The variable domain in full, completed from reference TRBV5-5 and TRBJ2-2, reads DAGVTQSPTHLIKTRGQQVTLRCSPISGHKSVSWYQQVLGQGPQFIFQYYEKEERGRGNFPDRFSARQFPNYSSELNVNALLLGDSALYLCASRPASNTGELFFGEGSRLTVL.

The rearrangement joins TRBV9 to TRBJ2-3, with no clear D. CDR1 SGDLS and CDR2 YYNGEE come from the germline V gene. The CDR3 covers 15 residues. The V gene lost 4 bases and the J gene lost 0 bases, with 12 bases spanning the gap. The CDR3 DNA is TGTGCCAGCAGCCCCCGCAGGATGAGCACAGATACGCAGTATTTT. Amino acids: CASSPRRMSTDTQYF.

The chain combines TRBV3-1 (or the pseudogene TRBV3-2) with TRBJ2-3; TRBD1 is a possible D gene (5 bases). The ends were cut back, 2 bases at V and 6 bases at J, with 15 bases in the middle. Germline V lookup: CDR1 LGHDT, CDR2 YNNKEL (reference sequence). The CDR3 spans 15 residues. The chain's CDR3 is CASSQWLGATDTQYF. Written as DNA, the CDR3 is TGTGCCAGCAGCCAATGGTTAGGGGCAACGGATACGCAGTATTTT.

J is TRBJ2-6 and V is TRBV5-8, with D possibly matching TRBD1 (6 bases). V was shortened by 4 bases and J by 0 bases, with 14 bases between the two germline ends. The CDR3 loop spans 17 amino acids. Germline CDR1 SGHTS, CDR2 YDEGEE. This CDR3 reads CASSQITGISGANVLTF. The CDR3 DNA reads TGTGCCAGCAGCCAAATTACAGGGATCTCTGGGGCCAACGTCCTGACTTTC.

The J gene is TRBJ1-5, the V gene TRBV3-1 (or the pseudogene TRBV3-2); D uncertain. The V and J ends lost 1 base and 6 bases respectively, with 4 bases between them. The CDR3 consists of 12 residues. CDR1 and CDR2 from the germline V gene are LGHDT and YNNKEL (reference sequence). The CDR3: CASSQGAQPQHF. CDR3 DNA sequence: TGTGCCAGCAGCCAAGGGGCTCAGCCCCAGCATTTT.

The chain joins TRBV2 to TRBJ2-1; D is uncertain. Germline values: CDR1 SNHLY, CDR2 FYNNEI. V was trimmed by 3 bases and J by 9 bases, leaving 3 bases between them. The CDR3 covers 10 residues. The CDR3 DNA is TGTGCCAGCAGTGACGGTGAGCAGTTCTTC. Translated, it gives CASSDGEQFF.

The V call is TRBV12-3 or TRBV12-4, the J call TRBJ1-1; the D is unclear. The CDR3 extends over 13 amino acids. Trimming removed 7 bases at V and 1 base at J, with 10 bases between. The CDR3, as DNA: TGTGCCAGCAACCCGGTCCCGAACACTGAAGCTTTCTTT. Translating it yields CASNPVPNTEAFF.

J is TRBJ1-5 and V is TRBV2; TRBD1 matches at 7 bases. Germline V gene data show CDR1 as SNHLY and CDR2 as FYNNEI. After removal of 8 bases from V and 0 bases from J, the junction contained 7 bases not matched to a gene. The length of the CDR3 is 15 residues. Here the CDR3 DNA reads TGTGCCAGCGGACCCGGGACAGCTAGCAATCAGCCCCAGCATTTT. This sequence encodes CASGPGTASNQPQHF.

The chain uses TRBV30 and TRBJ1-1; possibly TRBD1 for D (5 bases). CDR3 size: 13 residues. The V and J ends lost 2 bases and 6 bases respectively, with 13 bases between them. The germline V gene encodes CDR1 GTSNPN and CDR2 SVGIG (reference sequence). CDR3 region: CAWSRGAVAEAFF. CDR3 bases: TGTGCCTGGAGTCGCGGGGCGGTCGCTGAAGCTTTCTTT.

This CDR3 is CASSLQGGSYNEQFF. The CDR3 region has the DNA TGTGCCAGCTCGCTACAGGGGGGCTCCTACAATGAGCAGTTCTTC. The chain links TRBV18 to TRBJ2-1; 8 positions agree with TRBD1. The CDR3 is made up of 15 amino acids. The ends lost 6 bases at V and 0 bases at J; junction bases unmatched: 4. Germline-derived CDR1 and CDR2 are KGHSH and LQKENI.

The J gene is TRBJ2-7, the V gene TRBV5-1, with D maybe TRBD2 (8 bases). V lost 4 bases and J 6 bases, leaving 20 bases between the germline ends. The CDR3 contains 15 residues. Per the germline V gene, CDR1 is SGHRS and CDR2 is YFSETQ. The CDR3 sequence: CASSHPGLGTVEQYF. CDR3 DNA sequence: TGCGCCAGCAGCCACCCGGGACTAGGGACAGTCGAGCAGTACTTC.

The chain couples TRBV11-3 to TRBJ1-4; D is unclear. With 3 bases removed from V and 8 bases from J, the gap between germline ends came to 13 bases. Germline V gives CDR1 SGHNT, CDR2 YENEEA. The CDR3 length is 14 residues. CDR3 loop: CASSFMGLGEKLFF. DNA for the CDR3: TGTGCCAGCAGCTTTATGGGCCTTGGGGAAAAACTGTTTTTT.

This clone was observed a few times. The gene calls are TRBV7-9 and TRBJ1-4; no reliable D call. Germline V gene sequence: CDR1 SEHNR, CDR2 FQNEAQ (reference sequence). There are 17 residues in the CDR3. Deletions cut 2 bases from V and 5 bases from J, with 18 bases between. The CDR3 DNA sequence: TGTGCCAGCAGCTTATACCTCCCCGGGGTCTTGAATGAAAAACTGTTTTTT. Protein: CASSLYLPGVLNEKLFF.

The chain joins TRBV6-5 to TRBJ1-5; D not resolved. Trimming shortened V by 2 bases and J by 7 bases, and 12 bases separated the two germline ends. The CDR3 spans 14 residues. Germline V lookup: CDR1 MNHEY, CDR2 SVGAGI. CDR3 loop: CASSYGRDLQPQHF. CDR3 coding DNA: TGTGCCAGCAGTTACGGGAGGGATCTCCAGCCCCAGCATTTT.

The chain combines TRBV5-4 with TRBJ1-1, with TRBD1 as a possible D gene (6 bases). Germline CDR1 is SGHNT and CDR2 is YYREEE (reference sequence). The CDR3 totals 13 residues. Trimming removed 2 bases from V and 4 bases from J, with 9 bases in between. In DNA, the CDR3 is TGTGCCAGCAGCTTTGCGACAGGCACTGAAGCTTTCTTT. Translated: CASSFATGTEAFF.